This TCR beta chain was sequenced during a study of blood T cell repertoires in COVID-19 (TCRdb year 2020). About the study as a whole: Samples from collaborators originated in the United States, Italy and Spain and spanned both the acute and convalescent phases of COVID-19. The prospective study material was composed of cDNA or gDNA derived from T cells, B-cell-depleted T cells, or PBMCs. The dataset comprised deeply sampled blood TCRbeta repertoires from subjects exposed to, actively infected with, or recovered from COVID-19. The repertoires were made available in a free public database intended to serve as a resource for research on the immune response to SARS-CoV-2. Samples came from the ongoing ImmuneRACE study (first 160 participants) plus 1,254 subjects from 6 global collaborators. The sample metadata nearly always contained a de-identified subject ID, COVID-19 status, age in years and sex. HLA class I and class II types, where available, came from metadata supplied by the sample provider rather than from assay-based typing. Overall results and qualifications from the work: How much clinical and demographic metadata was included differed by source and by participant, and the metadata was provided uncurated.

Only one count was recorded for this clone. Its antigen remains undetermined. No much larger clone exists at a distance of one base, and base qualities are not known. From its cysteine to its phenylalanine, the CDR3 spans 14 amino acids. Only the CDR3 part of the read is kept: 42 bases, read in frame from the first base. Via the germline V gene, CDR1 is SNHLY and CDR2 FYNNEI. Clipping removes 8 bases from V and 4 bases from J, with 8 as the unmatched junction base count. The collaborating institutions used their own protocols to collect whole blood in K2EDTA tubes. For TCRbeta analysis, collaborators shipped samples in one of three forms: frozen whole blood, isolated PBMCs, or DNA extracted from either of those sample types. TCRbeta CDR3 regions were amplified from genomic DNA by means of the immunoSEQ Assay, a bias-controlled multiplex PCR. In the original analysis: The number of nucleated cells in each sample was estimated from the amplification of reference gene primers within the assay. Sequence reads were collapsed and filtered to measure the absolute abundance of every unique TCRbeta CDR3 rearrangement. For each sample, productive Simpson clonality was calculated as the square root of Simpson's diversity index across productive rearrangements. TCRdb provides this immuneACCESS table in a form limited to in-frame rearrangements. Some clones are lacking; in checked studies, under half of them reflect an unresolved V gene, and why the rest are absent is not known. Clone size and the V and J calls come from that table; the DNA yielded D and trimming. The sample contains 74,000 or so clones, roughly 89% of them found a single time. The ten top clones hold about 8.9% of the sample.

The rearranged chain carries TRBV2 and TRBJ2-3, with 8 bases aligning to TRBD1. Sequencing used peripheral blood. The receptor was isolated from a man between 50 and 59 years old with active COVID-19. The DNA reads TGTGCCAGCGCGGACAGGGTAGGATCAGATACGCAGTATTTT. The encoded protein is CASADRVGSDTQYF.